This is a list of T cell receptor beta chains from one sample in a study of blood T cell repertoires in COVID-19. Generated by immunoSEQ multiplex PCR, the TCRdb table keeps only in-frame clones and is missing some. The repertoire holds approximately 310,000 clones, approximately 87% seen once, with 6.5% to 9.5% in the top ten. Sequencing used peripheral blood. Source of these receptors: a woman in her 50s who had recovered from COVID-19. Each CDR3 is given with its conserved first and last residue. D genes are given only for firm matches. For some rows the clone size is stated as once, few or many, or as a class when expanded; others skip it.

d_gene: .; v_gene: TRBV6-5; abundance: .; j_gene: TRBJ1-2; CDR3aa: CASSNGRGLYGYTF; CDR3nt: TGTGCCAGCAGTAATGGCAGGGGCCTCTATGGCTACACCTTC
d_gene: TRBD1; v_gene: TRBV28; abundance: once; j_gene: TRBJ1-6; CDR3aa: CASTNGWTGGQPLHF; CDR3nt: TGTGCCAGCACTAACGGATGGACAGGGGGACAACCCCTCCACTTT
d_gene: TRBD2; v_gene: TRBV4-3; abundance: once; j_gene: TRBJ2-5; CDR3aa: CASSQVVRGGPIPETQYF; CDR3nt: TGCGCCAGCAGCCAAGTGGTACGGGGGGGACCCATTCCAGAGACCCAGTACTTC
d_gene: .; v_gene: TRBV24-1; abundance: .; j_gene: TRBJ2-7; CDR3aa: CATSDGDSPYEQYF; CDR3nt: TGTGCCACCAGTGACGGGGATTCCCCTTACGAGCAGTACTTC
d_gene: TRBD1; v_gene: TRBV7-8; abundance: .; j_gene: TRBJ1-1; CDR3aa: CASSSIDRENTEAFF; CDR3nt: TGTGCCAGCAGCTCGATAGACAGGGAGAACACTGAAGCTTTCTTT
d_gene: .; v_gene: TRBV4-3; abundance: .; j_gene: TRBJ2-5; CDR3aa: CASSPQVQETQYF; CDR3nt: TGCGCCAGCAGCCCCCAGGTACAAGAGACCCAGTACTTC
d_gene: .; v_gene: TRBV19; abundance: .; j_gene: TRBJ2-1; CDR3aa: CASSGVAGALRNNEQFF; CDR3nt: TGTGCCAGTAGTGGAGTAGCTGGGGCCCTCAGAAATAATGAGCAGTTCTTC
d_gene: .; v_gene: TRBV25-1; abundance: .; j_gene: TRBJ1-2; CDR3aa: CASAGTNYGYTF; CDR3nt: TGTGCCAGCGCCGGGACAAACTATGGCTACACCTTC
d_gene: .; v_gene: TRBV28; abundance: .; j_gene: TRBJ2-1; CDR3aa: CASSSLYEQFF; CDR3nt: TGTGCCAGCAGTTCACTTTATGAGCAGTTCTTC
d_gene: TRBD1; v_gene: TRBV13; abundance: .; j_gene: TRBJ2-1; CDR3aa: CASSTRQGSNEQFF; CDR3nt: TGTGCCAGCAGCACCCGACAGGGGAGCAATGAGCAGTTCTTC
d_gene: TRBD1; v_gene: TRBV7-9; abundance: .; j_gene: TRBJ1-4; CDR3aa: CASSLDRSSEKLFF; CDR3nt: TGTGCCAGCAGCTTGGACAGGAGCTCGGAAAAACTGTTTTTT
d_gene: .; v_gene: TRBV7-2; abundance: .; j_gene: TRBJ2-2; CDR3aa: CASSLSGLGGELFF; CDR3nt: TGTGCCAGCAGCTTATCCGGGTTGGGCGGGGAGCTGTTTTTT
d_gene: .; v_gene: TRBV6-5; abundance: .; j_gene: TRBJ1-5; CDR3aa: CASTTTAINQPQHF; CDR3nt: TGTGCCAGCACGACGACAGCTATCAATCAGCCCCAGCATTTT
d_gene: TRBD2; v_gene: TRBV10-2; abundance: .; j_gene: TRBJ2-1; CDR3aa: CASRPPTSGGVNEQFF; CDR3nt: TGCGCCAGCAGGCCCCCGACTAGCGGGGGGGTTAATGAGCAGTTCTTC
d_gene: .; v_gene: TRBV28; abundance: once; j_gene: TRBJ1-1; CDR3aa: CASSLSMGQNTEAFF; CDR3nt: TGTGCCAGCAGTTTGAGTATGGGCCAAAACACTGAAGCTTTCTTT
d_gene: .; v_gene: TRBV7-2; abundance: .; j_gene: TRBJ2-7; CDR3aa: CASSTGRVLASPYEQYF; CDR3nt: TGTGCCAGCAGCACGGGTAGGGTTCTAGCGTCCCCCTACGAGCAGTACTTC
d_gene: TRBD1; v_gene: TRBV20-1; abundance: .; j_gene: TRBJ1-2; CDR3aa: CSASLRKGRDRGRGYTF; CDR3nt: TGCAGTGCTAGTCTCCGTAAAGGCCGGGACAGGGGGCGGGGCTACACCTTC
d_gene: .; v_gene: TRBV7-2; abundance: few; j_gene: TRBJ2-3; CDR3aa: CASSYGGSADTQYF; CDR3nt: TGTGCCAGCAGCTACGGGGGAAGCGCAGATACGCAGTATTTT
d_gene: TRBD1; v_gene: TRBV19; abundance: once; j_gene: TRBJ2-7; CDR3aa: CASSDRAGDEQYF; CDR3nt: TGTGCCAGTAGTGACAGGGCGGGTGACGAGCAGTACTTC
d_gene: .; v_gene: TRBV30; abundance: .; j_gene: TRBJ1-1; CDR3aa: CAWTRLNAEAFF; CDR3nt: TGTGCCTGGACCCGCCTAAACGCTGAAGCTTTCTTT
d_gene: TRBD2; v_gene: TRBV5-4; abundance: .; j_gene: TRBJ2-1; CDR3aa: CASSGGTSGRVYNEQFF; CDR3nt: TGTGCCAGCAGCGGAGGGACTAGCGGGAGAGTCTACAATGAGCAGTTCTTC
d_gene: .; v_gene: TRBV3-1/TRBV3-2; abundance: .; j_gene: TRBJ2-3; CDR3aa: CASSQGYGRDTQYF; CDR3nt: TGTGCCAGCAGCCAAGGTTACGGGAGAGATACGCAGTATTTT
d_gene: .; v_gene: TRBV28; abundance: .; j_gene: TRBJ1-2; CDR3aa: CASSYTGQGYGYTF; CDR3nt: TGTGCCAGCAGTTATACAGGGCAAGGCTATGGCTACACCTTC
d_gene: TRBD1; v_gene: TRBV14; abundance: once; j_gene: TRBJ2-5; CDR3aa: CASRHRGGETQYF; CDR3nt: TGTGCCAGCCGACACAGGGGCGGGGAGACCCAGTACTTC
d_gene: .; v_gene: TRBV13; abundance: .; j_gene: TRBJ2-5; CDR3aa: CASSSRPSGTQYF; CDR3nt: TGTGCCAGCAGCTCCCGTCCCAGCGGGACCCAGTACTTC
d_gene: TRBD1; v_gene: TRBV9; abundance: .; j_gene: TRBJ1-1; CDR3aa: CASSAFTGTGWAFF; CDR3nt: TGTGCCAGCAGCGCGTTCACCGGGACAGGGTGGGCTTTCTTT
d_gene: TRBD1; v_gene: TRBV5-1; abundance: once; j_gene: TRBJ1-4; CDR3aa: CASSDDRENEKLFF; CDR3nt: TGCGCCAGCAGCGACGACAGGGAGAATGAAAAACTGTTTTTT
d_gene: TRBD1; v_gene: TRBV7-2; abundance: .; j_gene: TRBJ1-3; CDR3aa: CASSFLDRAAGNTIYF; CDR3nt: TGTGCCAGCAGCTTCCTAGACAGGGCAGCCGGAAACACCATATATTTT
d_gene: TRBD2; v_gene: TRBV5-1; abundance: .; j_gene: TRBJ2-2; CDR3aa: CASSRLATNTGELFF; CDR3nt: TGCGCCAGCAGCAGACTAGCGACGAACACCGGGGAGCTGTTTTTT
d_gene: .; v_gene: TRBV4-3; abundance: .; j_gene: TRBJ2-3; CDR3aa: CASSQVVRGTDTQYF; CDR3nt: TGCGCCAGCAGCCAAGTGGTGAGAGGCACAGATACGCAGTATTTT
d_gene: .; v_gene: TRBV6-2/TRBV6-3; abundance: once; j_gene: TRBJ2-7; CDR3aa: CASSPPTASYEQYF; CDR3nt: TGTGCCAGCAGTCCCCCGACAGCTTCCTACGAGCAGTACTTC
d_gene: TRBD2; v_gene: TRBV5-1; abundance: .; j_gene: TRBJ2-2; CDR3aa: CASSNLAGRTGELFF; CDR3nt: TGCGCCAGCAGCAACCTAGCGGGCCGCACCGGGGAGCTGTTTTTT
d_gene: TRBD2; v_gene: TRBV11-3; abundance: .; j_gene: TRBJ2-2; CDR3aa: CASSPGTSGYTGELFF; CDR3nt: TGTGCCAGCAGCCCCGGAACTAGCGGGTACACCGGGGAGCTGTTTTTT
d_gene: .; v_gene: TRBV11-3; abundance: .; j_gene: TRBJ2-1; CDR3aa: CASSRRDFGSRNEQFF; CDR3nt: TGTGCCAGCAGCCGGAGAGACTTCGGGAGTAGGAATGAGCAGTTCTTC
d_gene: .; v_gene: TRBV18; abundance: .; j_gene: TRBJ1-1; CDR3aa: CASSPPGGAEAFF; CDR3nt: TGTGCCAGCTCACCACCGGGGGGGGCTGAAGCTTTCTTT
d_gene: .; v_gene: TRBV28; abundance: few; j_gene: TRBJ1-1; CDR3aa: CASALLHHSFTEAFF; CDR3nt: TGTGCCAGCGCACTTTTGCACCACTCGTTCACTGAAGCTTTCTTT
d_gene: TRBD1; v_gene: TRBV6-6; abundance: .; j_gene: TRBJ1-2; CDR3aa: CASSQSRDRGLGYTF; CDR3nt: TGTGCCAGCAGTCAAAGCCGGGACAGGGGGCTTGGCTACACCTTC
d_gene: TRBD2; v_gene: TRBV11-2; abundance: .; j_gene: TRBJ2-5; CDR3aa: CAYSGGWETQYF; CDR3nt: TGTGCCTACAGCGGGGGTTGGGAGACCCAGTACTTC
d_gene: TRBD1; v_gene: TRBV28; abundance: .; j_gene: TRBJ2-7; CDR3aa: CASGRQGVSYEQYF; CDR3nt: TGTGCCAGCGGTCGACAGGGGGTATCCTACGAGCAGTACTTC
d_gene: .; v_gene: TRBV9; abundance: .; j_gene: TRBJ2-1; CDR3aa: CASSVEGYEQFF; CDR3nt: TGTGCCAGCAGCGTAGAGGGGTATGAGCAGTTCTTC